The present T cell receptor beta chain was sequenced within a study of T cell repertoires in cytomegalovirus infection. Whole-study context: As its CMV epitopes, the study selected recently identified HLA-C-restricted and well-studied HLA-B-restricted targets. Public signatures in TCR beta pointed to CMV infection and matching HLA type.

Study conclusions and caveats: The ex vivo response was dominated by HLA-C-restricted CMV-specific TCR beta clonotypes. Public TCR beta family frequency separated CMV-and-HLA carriers, including in an independent cohort.

TCRdb re-analysed the reads in MiXCR, keeping a single row per CDR3 protein. Among around 900,000 distinct CDR3 sequences, 31% were seen once, and the ten largest hold more than 13%. The J segment lost 7 bases and the V segment lost 2 bases, leaving 17 bases of the junction unmatched. Germline values: CDR1 MNHNY, CDR2 SVGAGI (reference sequence). The CDR3 runs 17 residues. On this clonotype itself: Its antigen is as yet unknown.

The source material was cultured CD8+ T cells from PBMCs, sampled from culture after CMV antigen stimulation. This chain links TRBV6-6 with TRBJ2-7, with 7 nucleotides matching TRBD1. The clonotype originates from a human donor in good health (CMV status not recorded). Some clones in this sample may be carry-over from other donors' samples. DNA of the CDR3: TGTGCCAGCAGTTACGGCGATGTCGGGACAGCCATAGGAGAGCAGTACTTC. It translates to CASSYGDVGTAIGEQYF.